One sample yielded the 20 T cell receptor beta chains listed below, sequenced in a study of STAT5B mutations in CD4+ large granular lymphocyte leukemia (dated by TCRdb to between 2021 and 2024). Receptors were amplified or captured by the immunoSEQ multiplex PCR assay. TCRdb took this table from immuneACCESS and kept in-frame rearrangements with V and J called. Such tables lack part of the clones; where checked against another copy, unresolved V genes explain under half of the gap, and the rest is unexplained. The sample table holds more than 40,000 clones, of which about 80% were seen once. Jointly, the top ten make up approximately 0.4% of the sample. Source material: CD4+ T cells from blood buffy coats. All receptors come from a human donor in good health.

The rearrangement uses TRBV30 and TRBJ1-6, with a weak D call TRBD1 (6 bases). V lost 3 bases and J 0 bases, leaving 12 bases between the germline ends. The CDR3 sequence is 16 residues long. Germline V gives CDR1 GTSNPN, CDR2 SVGIG (reference sequence). The CDR3, as DNA: TGTGCCTGGAGAGGGGGGGCTGGCTCCTATAATTCACCCCTCCACTTT. Protein: CAWRGGAGSYNSPLHF.

DNA of the CDR3: TGTGCCAGCAGTCAAACCGGGACACACATTGACGAGCAGTACTTC. Translating gives CASSQTGTHIDEQYF. The chain joins TRBV7-9 to TRBJ2-5; D is perhaps TRBD1 (6 bases). Judging by the DNA end, TRBJ2-7 fits better; the J call may be wrong. The CDR3 sequence is 15 residues long. CDR1 is SEHNR and CDR2 is FQNEAQ in the germline V gene (reference sequence).

The rearrangement joins TRBV2 to TRBJ2-5; no definite D call. The end of the DNA is better explained by TRBJ2-7, so the J call may be wrong. The CDR3 loop spans 13 amino acids. Germline CDR1 is SNHLY and CDR2 is FYNNEI. The CDR3 loop is CASSQTSPYEQYF. CDR3 sequence (DNA): TGTGCCAGCAGTCAGACAAGCCCCTACGAGCAGTACTTC.

V and J are TRBV19 and TRBJ1-1; 9 positions match TRBD1. The V and J ends lost 3 bases and 10 bases, in that order; junction bases with no gene match: 6. From germline, CDR1 is LNHDA and CDR2 SQIVND (reference sequence). The CDR3 is 13 residues long. The CDR3 region has the DNA TGTGCCAGTAGTATTGCGGGACAGGGAGCAGCTTTCTTT. Encoded protein: CASSIAGQGAAFF. Full variable domain (rest looked up from reference TRBV19 and TRBJ1-1): DGGITQSPKYLFRKEGQNVTLSCEQNLNHDAMYWYRQDPGQGLRLIYYSQIVNDFQKGDIAEGYSVSREKKESFPLTVTSAQKNPTAFYLCASSIAGQGAAFFGQGTRLTVV.

The V and J genes are TRBV5-6 and TRBJ1-3, with 9 bases that match TRBD1. V trimming: 4 bases; J trimming: 4 bases; junction bases outside the gene matches: 9. The CDR3 loop spans 16 amino acids. The germline V gene has CDR1 SGHDT and CDR2 YYEEEE. The CDR3 sequence: CASSLQGAKSGNTIYF. The DNA for the CDR3 is TGTGCCAGCAGCCTACAGGGGGCGAAATCGGGAAACACCATATATTTT.

This clone was counted once. V and J are TRBV10-2 and TRBJ2-1, with 7 bases lining up with TRBD2. The CDR3 runs 14 residues. V dropped 2 bases and J dropped 4; count of bases not matched to a gene: 2. Per germline, CDR1 WSHSY and CDR2 SAAADI. The chain's CDR3 is CASSEAGGYNEQFF. CDR3 DNA: TGCGCCAGCAGTGAGGCCGGGGGGTACAATGAGCAGTTCTTC.

This clone was detected only once. The chain joins TRBV6-5 to TRBJ2-7; 9 bases align to TRBD1. Trimming at V came to 7 bases and at J to 1 base, leaving 8 bases not matched to a gene. Per the germline V gene, CDR1 is MNHEY and CDR2 is SVGAGI. CDR3 length: 15 amino acids. CDR3 region: CASTTRGQGSYEQYF. CDR3 DNA: TGTGCCAGCACCACTCGGGGACAGGGTTCCTACGAGCAGTACTTC.

The J gene is TRBJ1-2, the V gene TRBV30; D may be TRBD1 (5 bases). The germline gives CDR1 GTSNPN, CDR2 SVGIG (reference sequence). CDR3 length equals 12 residues. V lost 1 base and J 7 bases, leaving 10 bases between the germline ends. This CDR3 reads CAWSGGDGGYTF. CDR3 sequence (DNA): TGTGCCTGGAGTGGGGGGGACGGTGGCTACACCTTC. Full variable domain (remainder filled in from reference TRBV30 and TRBJ1-2): SQTIHQWPATLVQPVGSPLSLECTVEGTSNPNLYWYRQAAGRGLQLLFYSVGIGQISSEVPQNLSASRPQDRQFILSSKKLLLSDSGFYLCAWSGGDGGYTFGSGTRLTVV.

The rearrangement joins TRBV15 to TRBJ2-5, with 8 bases lining up with TRBD2. V dropped 6 bases and J dropped 4; count of bases not matched to a gene: 10. Germline lookup yields CDR1 LNHNV and CDR2 YYDKDF (reference sequence). The CDR3 is made up of 15 amino acids. CDR3 protein: CATRPGTLAGETQYF. CDR3 nucleotides: TGTGCCACCAGACCGGGTACCCTAGCGGGAGAGACCCAGTACTTC.

This chain joins TRBV5-1 and TRBJ2-7; D may match TRBD1 or TRBD2 (5 bases each). V gave up 4 bases and J gave up 0 bases, with 17 bases separating them. The CDR3 is 16 amino acids. CDR1 is SGHRS, CDR2 YFSETQ, per germline. Here the CDR3 reads CASSPWAGSTSYEQYF. The DNA of the CDR3 is TGCGCCAGCAGCCCCTGGGCAGGGAGCACCTCCTACGAGCAGTACTTC.

The chain carries TRBV18 and TRBJ1-3; D is unclear. Trimming cost V 4 bases and J 0 bases, with 7 bases left between them. Germline V gene sequence: CDR1 KGHSH, CDR2 LQKENI. This CDR3 is built from 14 residues. CDR3 coding DNA: TGTGCCAGCTCACGCGCCGGCTCTGGAAACACCATATATTTT. This translates into CASSRAGSGNTIYF.

The chain couples TRBV4-2 to TRBJ2-7; 9 positions match TRBD1. The ends lost 0 bases at V and 5 bases at J; junction bases unmatched: 5. This CDR3 contains 15 residues. Germline CDR1 reads LGHNA; CDR2 reads YNFKEQ. The DNA for the CDR3 is TGTGCCAGCAGCCAAGATATGGGACAGGGTGACGAGCAGTACTTC. It encodes CASSQDMGQGDEQYF.

The CDR3 loop reads CAFHLSGTGPRYTF. In DNA form, the CDR3 reads TGTGCCTTTCATCTTTCCGGGACAGGGCCACGCTACACCTTC. The rearrangement uses TRBV30 and TRBJ1-2, with TRBD1 identical over 9 bases. After removal of 7 bases from V and 9 bases from J, the junction contained 15 bases not matched to a gene. Per the germline V gene, CDR1 is GTSNPN and CDR2 is SVGIG (reference sequence). The length of the CDR3 is 14 residues.

V usage is TRBV30 and J usage is TRBJ1-1; no reliable D call. The CDR3 consists of 11 residues. The V gene's germline CDR1 is GTSNPN and CDR2 SVGIG (reference sequence). Deletions cut 4 bases from V and 0 bases from J, with 3 bases between. CDR3 residues: CAWILNTEAFF. Written as DNA, the CDR3 is TGTGCCTGGATATTGAACACTGAAGCTTTCTTT.

This sequence joins TRBV9 and TRBJ1-2; 8 bases line up with TRBD1. Germline loops: CDR1 SGDLS, CDR2 YYNGEE. The length of the CDR3 is 14 residues. J lost 7 bases, V lost 5 bases, and 10 bases had no gene match. CDR3 in amino acids: CASSFGQGAGGYTF. The CDR3 bases are TGTGCCAGCAGTTTTGGCCAGGGGGCCGGTGGCTACACCTTC.

The chain has TRBV15 and TRBJ1-4, with D perhaps TRBD1 (5 bases). The CDR3 contains 14 residues. V was cut by 1 base and J by 7 bases, with 10 bases left in between. Germline V lookup: CDR1 LNHNV, CDR2 YYDKDF (reference sequence). This CDR3 is CATSRGGGTEKLFF. The DNA of the CDR3 is TGTGCCACCAGCAGAGGAGGCGGGACTGAAAAACTGTTTTTT.

J is TRBJ1-1 and V is TRBV11-1; a possible D gene is TRBD1 (5 bases). Trimming took off 5 bases at V and 6 bases at J, with 13 bases between the two ends. Looked up from germline, CDR1 is SGHAT and CDR2 is FQDESV (reference sequence). The CDR3 length is 13 residues. CDR3 loop: CASSPEGPPEAFF. Written as DNA, the CDR3 is TGTGCCAGCAGCCCTGAGGGACCCCCTGAAGCTTTCTTT. Variable domain in full (rest from reference TRBV11-1 and TRBJ1-1): EAEVAQSPRYKITEKSQAVAFWCDPISGHATLYWYRQILGQGPELLVQFQDESVVDDSQLPKDRFSAERLKGVDSTLKIQPAELGDSAMYLCASSPEGPPEAFFGQGTRLTVV.

The chain recombines TRBV7-9 with TRBJ1-6, with a tentative D call TRBD1 (5 bases). Trimming removed 4 bases at V and 6 bases at J, with 16 bases between. This CDR3 contains 16 residues. Germline V gene lookup returns CDR1 SEHNR and CDR2 FQNEAQ (reference sequence). The CDR3 nucleotides read TGTGCCAGCAGCTATTCAGGGACCCTTATTAATTCACCCCTCCACTTT. Its translation: CASSYSGTLINSPLHF.

The genes are TRBV25-1 and TRBJ1-2, with 8 bases aligning to TRBD1. Germline V gene lookup returns CDR1 MGHDK and CDR2 SYGVNS. CDR3 length: 16 amino acids. Losses at the gene ends were 0 bases for V and 7 bases for J; bases not matched to a gene: 10. CDR3 coding DNA: TGTGCCAGCAGTGAATATGGGGGGGGGACAGGCTTTGGCTACACCTTC. As protein: CASSEYGGGTGFGYTF.

The chain carries TRBV11-2 and TRBJ2-1; 12 nucleotides match TRBD1. The V and J ends lost 1 base and 8 bases, in that order; junction bases with no gene match: 6. This CDR3 is built from 16 residues. Germline values: CDR1 SGHAT, CDR2 FQNNGV. The DNA for the CDR3 is TGTGCCAGCAGCTTAGTTGCGGGACAGGGGGCCTATGAGCAGTTCTTC. Protein sequence: CASSLVAGQGAYEQFF. The whole variable domain, filled in from reference TRBV11-2 and TRBJ2-1, reads EAGVAQSPRYKIIEKRQSVAFWCNPISGHATLYWYQQILGQGPKLLIQFQNNGVVDDSQLPKDRFSAERLKGVDSTLKIQPAKLEDSAVYLCASSLVAGQGAYEQFFGPGTRLTVL.